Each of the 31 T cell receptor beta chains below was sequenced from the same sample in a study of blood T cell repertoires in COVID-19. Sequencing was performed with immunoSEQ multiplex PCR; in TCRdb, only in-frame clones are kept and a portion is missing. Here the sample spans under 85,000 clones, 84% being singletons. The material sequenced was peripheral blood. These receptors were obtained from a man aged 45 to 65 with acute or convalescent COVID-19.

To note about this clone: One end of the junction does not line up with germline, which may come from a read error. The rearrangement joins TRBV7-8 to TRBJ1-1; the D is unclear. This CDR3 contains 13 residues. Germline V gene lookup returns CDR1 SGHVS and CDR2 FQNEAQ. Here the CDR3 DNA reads TGTGCCACCAGCAAACTAATAAACACTGAAGCTTTCTTT. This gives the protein CATSKLINTEAFF. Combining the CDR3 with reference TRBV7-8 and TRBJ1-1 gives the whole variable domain GAGVSQSPRYKVAKRGQDVALRCDPISGHVSLFWYQQALGQGPEFLTYFQNEAQLDKSGLPSDRFFAERPEGSVSTLKIQRTQQEDSAVYLCATSKLINTEAFFGQGTRLTVV.

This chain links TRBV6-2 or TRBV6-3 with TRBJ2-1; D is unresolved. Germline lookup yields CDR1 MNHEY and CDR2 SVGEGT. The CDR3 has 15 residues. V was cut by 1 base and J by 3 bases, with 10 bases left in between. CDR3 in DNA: TGTGCCAGCAGTTACTACAGCCAAATCTACAATGAGCAGTTCTTC. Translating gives CASSYYSQIYNEQFF.

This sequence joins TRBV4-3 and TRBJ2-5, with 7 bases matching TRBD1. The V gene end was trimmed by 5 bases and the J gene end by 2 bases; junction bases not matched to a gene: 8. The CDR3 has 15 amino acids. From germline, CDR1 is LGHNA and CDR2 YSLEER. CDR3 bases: TGCGCCAGCAGCTCAGGCCAGGGGGTACAAGAGACCCAGTACTTC. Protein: CASSSGQGVQETQYF.

CDR3 bases: TGTGCCAGCAGTGAGTTAGGGGCTAGCGGGCCTCCCTACAATGAGCAGTTCTTC. Its translation is CASSELGASGPPYNEQFF. The V gene is TRBV2, the J gene TRBJ2-1; TRBD2 matches 8 bases. In germline, CDR1 is SNHLY, CDR2 FYNNEI. The V gene end was trimmed by 3 bases and the J gene end by 2 bases; junction bases not matched to a gene: 12. This CDR3 contains 18 residues.

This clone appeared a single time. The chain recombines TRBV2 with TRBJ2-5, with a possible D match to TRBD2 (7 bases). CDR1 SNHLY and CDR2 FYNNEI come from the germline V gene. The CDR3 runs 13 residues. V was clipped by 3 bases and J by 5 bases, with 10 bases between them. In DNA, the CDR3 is TGTGCCAGCAGTGAGGGGGGGCCGGAGACCCAGTACTTC. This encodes CASSEGGPETQYF.

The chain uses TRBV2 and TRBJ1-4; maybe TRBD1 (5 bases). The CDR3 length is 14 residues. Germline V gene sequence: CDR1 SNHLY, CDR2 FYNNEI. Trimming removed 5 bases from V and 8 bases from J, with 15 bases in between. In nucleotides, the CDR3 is TGTGCCAGCAGTCAGGACGGGGCGGGGGAAAAACTGTTTTTT. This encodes CASSQDGAGEKLFF.

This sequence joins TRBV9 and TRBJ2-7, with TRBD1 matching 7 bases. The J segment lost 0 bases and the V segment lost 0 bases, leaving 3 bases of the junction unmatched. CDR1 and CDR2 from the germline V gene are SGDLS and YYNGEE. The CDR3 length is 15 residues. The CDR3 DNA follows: TGTGCCAGCAGCGTAGGGGGACAGAGCTCCTACGAGCAGTACTTC. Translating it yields CASSVGGQSSYEQYF.

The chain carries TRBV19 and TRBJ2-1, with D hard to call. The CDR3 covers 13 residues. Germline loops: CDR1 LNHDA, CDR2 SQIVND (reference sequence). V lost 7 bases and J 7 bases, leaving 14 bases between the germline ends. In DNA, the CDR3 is TGTGCCAGTACCCCCTCGGGTTGGAATGAGCAGTTCTTC. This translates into CASTPSGWNEQFF. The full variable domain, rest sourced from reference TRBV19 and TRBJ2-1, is DGGITQSPKYLFRKEGQNVTLSCEQNLNHDAMYWYRQDPGQGLRLIYYSQIVNDFQKGDIAEGYSVSREKKESFPLTVTSAQKNPTAFYLCASTPSGWNEQFFGPGTRLTVL.

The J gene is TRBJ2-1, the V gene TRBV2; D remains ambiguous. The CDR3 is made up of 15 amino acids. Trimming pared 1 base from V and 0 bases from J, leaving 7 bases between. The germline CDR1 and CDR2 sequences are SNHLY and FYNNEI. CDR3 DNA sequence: TGTGCCAGCAGTGAAGGCTATATCTCCTACAATGAGCAGTTCTTC. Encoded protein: CASSEGYISYNEQFF.

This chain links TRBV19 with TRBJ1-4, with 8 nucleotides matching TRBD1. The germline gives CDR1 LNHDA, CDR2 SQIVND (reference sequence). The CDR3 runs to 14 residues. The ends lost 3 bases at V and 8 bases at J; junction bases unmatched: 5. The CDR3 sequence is CASSIGQGVEKLFF. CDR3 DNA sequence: TGTGCCAGTAGTATTGGACAGGGAGTCGAAAAACTGTTTTTT.

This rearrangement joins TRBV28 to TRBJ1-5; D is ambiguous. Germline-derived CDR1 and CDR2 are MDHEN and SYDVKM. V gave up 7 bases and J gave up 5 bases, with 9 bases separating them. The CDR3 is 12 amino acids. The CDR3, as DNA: TGTGCCAGCACCGGTTTTGATCAGCCCCAGCATTTT. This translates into CASTGFDQPQHF.

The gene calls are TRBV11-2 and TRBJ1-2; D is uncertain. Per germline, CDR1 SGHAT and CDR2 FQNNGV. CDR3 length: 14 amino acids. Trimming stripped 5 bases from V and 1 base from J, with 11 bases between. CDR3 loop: CASSPIQLNYGYTF. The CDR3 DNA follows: TGTGCCAGCAGCCCCATACAGCTTAACTATGGCTACACCTTC. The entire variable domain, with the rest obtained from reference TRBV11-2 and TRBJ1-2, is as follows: EAGVAQSPRYKIIEKRQSVAFWCNPISGHATLYWYQQILGQGPKLLIQFQNNGVVDDSQLPKDRFSAERLKGVDSTLKIQPAKLEDSAVYLCASSPIQLNYGYTFGSGTRLTVV.

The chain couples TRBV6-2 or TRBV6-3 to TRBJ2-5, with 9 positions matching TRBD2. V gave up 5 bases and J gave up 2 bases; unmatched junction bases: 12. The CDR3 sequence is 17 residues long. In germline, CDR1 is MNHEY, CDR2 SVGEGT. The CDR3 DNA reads TGTGCCAGCAGTGGGAGAACCGGGACTAGCAGACAAGAGACCCAGTACTTC. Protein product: CASSGRTGTSRQETQYF.

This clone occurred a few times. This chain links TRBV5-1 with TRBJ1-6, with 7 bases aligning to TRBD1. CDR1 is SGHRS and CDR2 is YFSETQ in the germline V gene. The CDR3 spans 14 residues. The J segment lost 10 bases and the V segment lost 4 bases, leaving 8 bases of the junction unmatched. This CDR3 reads CASSERDSRSPLHF. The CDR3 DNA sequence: TGCGCCAGCAGCGAGAGGGACAGTCGGTCACCCCTCCACTTT. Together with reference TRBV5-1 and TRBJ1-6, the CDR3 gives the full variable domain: KAGVTQTPRYLIKTRGQQVTLSCSPISGHRSVSWYQQTPGQGLQFLFEYFSETQRNKGNFPGRFSGRQFSNSRSEMNVSTLELGDSALYLCASSERDSRSPLHFGNGTRLTVT.

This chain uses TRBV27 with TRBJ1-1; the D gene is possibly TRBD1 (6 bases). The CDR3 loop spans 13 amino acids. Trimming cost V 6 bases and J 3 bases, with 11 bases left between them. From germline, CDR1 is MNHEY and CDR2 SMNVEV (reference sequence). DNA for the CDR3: TGTGCCAGCAGAACAGCAGGGGACACTGAAGCTTTCTTT. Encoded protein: CASRTAGDTEAFF.

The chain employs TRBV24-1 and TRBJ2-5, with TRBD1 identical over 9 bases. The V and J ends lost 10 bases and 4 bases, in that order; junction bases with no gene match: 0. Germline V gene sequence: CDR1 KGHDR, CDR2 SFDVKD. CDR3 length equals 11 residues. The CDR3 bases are TGTGCCACACAGGGGGCAGAGACCCAGTACTTC. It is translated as CATQGAETQYF.

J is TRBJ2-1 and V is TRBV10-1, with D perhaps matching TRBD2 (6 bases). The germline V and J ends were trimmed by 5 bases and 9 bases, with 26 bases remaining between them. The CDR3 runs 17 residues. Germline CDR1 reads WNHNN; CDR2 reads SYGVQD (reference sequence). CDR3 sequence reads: CASSPSQGGAGRGEQFF. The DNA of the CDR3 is TGCGCCAGCAGTCCTTCGCAAGGAGGGGCCGGGAGAGGTGAGCAGTTCTTC.

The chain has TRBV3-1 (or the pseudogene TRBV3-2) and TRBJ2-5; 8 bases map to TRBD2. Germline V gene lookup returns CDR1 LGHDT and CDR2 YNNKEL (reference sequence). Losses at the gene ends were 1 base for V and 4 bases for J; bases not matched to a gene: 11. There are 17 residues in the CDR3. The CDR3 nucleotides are TGTGCCAGCAGCCAAGCCTCGGGACTAGGAATCGGAGAGACCCAGTACTTC. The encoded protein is CASSQASGLGIGETQYF.

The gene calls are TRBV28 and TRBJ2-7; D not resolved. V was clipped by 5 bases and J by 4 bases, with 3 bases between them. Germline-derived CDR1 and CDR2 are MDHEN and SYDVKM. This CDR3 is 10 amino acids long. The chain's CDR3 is CASSRYEQYF. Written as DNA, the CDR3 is TGTGCCAGCAGTCGTTACGAGCAGTACTTC.

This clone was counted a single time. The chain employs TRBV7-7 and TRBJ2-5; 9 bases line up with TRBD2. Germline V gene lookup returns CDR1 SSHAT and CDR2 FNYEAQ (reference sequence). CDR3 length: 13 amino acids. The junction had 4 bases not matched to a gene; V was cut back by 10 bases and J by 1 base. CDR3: CATGTSSQETQYF. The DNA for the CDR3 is TGTGCCACCGGGACTAGCAGCCAAGAGACCCAGTACTTC.

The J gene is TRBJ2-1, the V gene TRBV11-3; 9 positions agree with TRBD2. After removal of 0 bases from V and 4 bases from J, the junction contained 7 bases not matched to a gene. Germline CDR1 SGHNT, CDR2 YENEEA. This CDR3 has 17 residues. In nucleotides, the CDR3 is TGTGCCAGCAGCTTAGATACGGCTAGCGGGGTTTACAATGAGCAGTTCTTC. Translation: CASSLDTASGVYNEQFF.

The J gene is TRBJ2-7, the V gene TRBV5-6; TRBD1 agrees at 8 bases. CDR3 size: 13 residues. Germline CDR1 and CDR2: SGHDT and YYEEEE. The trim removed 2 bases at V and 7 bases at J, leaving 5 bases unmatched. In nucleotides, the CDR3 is TGTGCCAGCAGCTTCGCGACAGGGGATGAGCAGTACTTC. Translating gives CASSFATGDEQYF. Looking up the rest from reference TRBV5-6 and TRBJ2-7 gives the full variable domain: DAGVTQSPTHLIKTRGQQVTLRCSPKSGHDTVSWYQQALGQGPQFIFQYYEEEERQRGNFPDRFSGHQFPNYSSELNVNALLLGDSALYLCASSFATGDEQYFGPGTRLTVT.

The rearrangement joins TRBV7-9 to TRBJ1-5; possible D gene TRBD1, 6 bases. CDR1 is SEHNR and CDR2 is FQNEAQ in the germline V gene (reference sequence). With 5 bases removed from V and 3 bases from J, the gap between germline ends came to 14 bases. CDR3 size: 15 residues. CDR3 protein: CASSRTGQPNQPQHF. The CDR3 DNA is TGTGCCAGCAGCCGTACCGGACAGCCCAATCAGCCCCAGCATTTT. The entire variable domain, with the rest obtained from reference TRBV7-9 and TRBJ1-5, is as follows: DTGVSQNPRHKITKRGQNVTFRCDPISEHNRLYWYRQTLGQGPEFLTYFQNEAQLEKSRLLSDRFSAERPKGSFSTLEIQRTEQGDSAMYLCASSRTGQPNQPQHFGDGTRLSIL.

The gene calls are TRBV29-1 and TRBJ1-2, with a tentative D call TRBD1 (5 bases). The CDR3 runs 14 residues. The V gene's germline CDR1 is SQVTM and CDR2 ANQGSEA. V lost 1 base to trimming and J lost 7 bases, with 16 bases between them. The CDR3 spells CSVEVPAGEGGYTF. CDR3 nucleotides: TGCAGCGTTGAAGTCCCAGCGGGGGAGGGTGGCTACACCTTC.

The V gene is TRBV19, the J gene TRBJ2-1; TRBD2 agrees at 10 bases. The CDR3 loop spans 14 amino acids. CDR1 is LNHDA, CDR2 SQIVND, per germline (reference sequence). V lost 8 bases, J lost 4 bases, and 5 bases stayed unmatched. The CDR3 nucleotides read TGTGCCAGTCAGCTAGCGGGAGTTTACAATGAGCAGTTCTTC. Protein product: CASQLAGVYNEQFF.

Written as DNA, the CDR3 is TGCAGCGTGACTAGCGGGAGGTACGAGCAGTACTTC. Translating it yields CSVTSGRYEQYF. The chain recombines TRBV29-1 with TRBJ2-7; TRBD2 matches at 13 bases. Germline lookup yields CDR1 SQVTM and CDR2 ANQGSEA. This CDR3 contains 12 residues. Trimming cost V 6 bases and J 4 bases; bases outside gene matches: 0.

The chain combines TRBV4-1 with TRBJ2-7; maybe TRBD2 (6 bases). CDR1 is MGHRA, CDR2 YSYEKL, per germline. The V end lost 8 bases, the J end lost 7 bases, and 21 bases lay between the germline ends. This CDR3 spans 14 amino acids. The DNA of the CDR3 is TGCGCCAGCGGTCGGGGGATCCAAAGCGGGGAGCAGTACTTC. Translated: CASGRGIQSGEQYF.

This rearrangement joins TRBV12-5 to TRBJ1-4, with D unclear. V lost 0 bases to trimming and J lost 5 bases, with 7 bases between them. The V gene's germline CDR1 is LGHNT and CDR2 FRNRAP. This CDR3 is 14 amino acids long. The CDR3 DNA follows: TGTGCTAGTGGTTTGGTACTAGGGAATGAAAAACTGTTTTTT. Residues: CASGLVLGNEKLFF. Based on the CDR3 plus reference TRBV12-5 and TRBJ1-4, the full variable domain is DARVTQTPRHKVTEMGQEVTMRCQPILGHNTVFWYRQTMMQGLELLAYFRNRAPLDDSGMPKDRFSAEMPDATLATLKIQPSEPRDSAVYFCASGLVLGNEKLFFGSGTQLSVL.

The DNA of the CDR3 is TGTGCCTCGGGGACTTTAAACACCGGGGAGCTGTTTTTT. Translated, it gives CASGTLNTGELFF. The chain carries TRBV30 and TRBJ2-2; a possible D gene is TRBD2 (6 bases). V lost 7 bases and J lost 2, with 11 bases in between. Looked up from germline, CDR1 is GTSNPN and CDR2 is SVGIG (reference sequence). The CDR3 is made up of 13 amino acids.

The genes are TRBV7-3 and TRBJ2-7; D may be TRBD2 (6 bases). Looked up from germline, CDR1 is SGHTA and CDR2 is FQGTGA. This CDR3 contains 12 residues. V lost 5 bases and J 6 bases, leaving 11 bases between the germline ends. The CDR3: CASSLGGGEQYF. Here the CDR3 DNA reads TGTGCCAGCAGCCTCGGGGGTGGCGAGCAGTACTTC.

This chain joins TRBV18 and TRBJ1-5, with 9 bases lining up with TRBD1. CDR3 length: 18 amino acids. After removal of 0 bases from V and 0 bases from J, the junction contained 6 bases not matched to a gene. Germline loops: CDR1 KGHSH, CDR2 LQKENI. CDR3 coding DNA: TGTGCCAGCTCACCACCGATGGGACAGGGTAGTAGCAATCAGCCCCAGCATTTT. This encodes CASSPPMGQGSSNQPQHF.